Shown below are 14 T cell receptor beta chains from a single sample sequenced in a study of cytomegalovirus exposure and HLA in healthy donors. The method was immunoSEQ multiplex PCR; TCRdb's version includes in-frame clones alone and lacks a portion of them. Of around 120,000 clones in the sample, 88% were seen once. Input material: PBMCs. All receptors derive from a woman aged 18-29 years in good health and CMV-seropositive.

The genes are TRBV7-2 and TRBJ1-6; 8 bases are shared with TRBD1. Germline loops: CDR1 SGHTA, CDR2 FQGNSA. V was clipped by 3 bases and J by 3 bases; unmatched bases: 4. The CDR3 covers 16 residues. The CDR3 nucleotides read TGTGCCAGCAGCTTGTCAGGGGGCGTCTATAATTCACCCCTCCACTTT. Its protein product is CASSLSGGVYNSPLHF.

The V call is TRBV4-1, the J call TRBJ2-1; 10 nucleotides agree with TRBD1. V lost 4 bases and J lost 3; bases outside the gene matches: 6. The CDR3 is made up of 16 amino acids. The germline gives CDR1 MGHRA, CDR2 YSYEKL. CDR3 nucleotides: TGCGCCAGCAGCCCGAAGACAGGGGGCATCTACAATGAGCAGTTCTTC. The encoded protein is CASSPKTGGIYNEQFF.

The CDR3 DNA follows: TGTGCCAGTAGCAGACAGGCCGCCTCCTACGAGCAGTACTTC. Translated: CASSRQAASYEQYF. This chain uses TRBV19 with TRBJ2-7, with TRBD1 as a possible D gene (6 bases). V lost 6 bases to trimming and J lost 0 bases, with 12 bases between them. This CDR3 is built from 14 residues. Looked up from germline, CDR1 is LNHDA and CDR2 is SQIVND (reference sequence).

The J gene is TRBJ2-2, the V gene TRBV2, with TRBD2 matching 12 bases. V was clipped by 11 bases and J by 5 bases; unmatched bases: 9. The CDR3 sequence is 15 residues long. Germline loops: CDR1 SNHLY, CDR2 FYNNEI. DNA of the CDR3: TGTGCCTGGTCTAGCGGGGGGGCCTTAACCGGGGAGCTGTTTTTT. Encoded protein: CAWSSGGALTGELFF.

This clone was seen a handful of times. The rearrangement joins TRBV4-1 to TRBJ1-1; maybe TRBD1 (6 bases). The CDR3 is made up of 15 amino acids. Germline CDR1 reads MGHRA; CDR2 reads YSYEKL. V was pared by 7 bases and J by 1 base, with 16 bases between. The CDR3 sequence is CASTLSRTANTEAFF. CDR3 DNA: TGCGCCAGCACCTTGAGCCGGACAGCGAACACTGAAGCTTTCTTT.

The genes are TRBV13 and TRBJ2-7; D gene unclear. The CDR3 extends over 13 amino acids. V lost 6 bases and J 6 bases, leaving 15 bases between the germline ends. The germline V gene encodes CDR1 PRHDT and CDR2 FYEKMQ (reference sequence). CDR3 sequence reads: CASSQPDKGEQYF. CDR3 DNA sequence: TGTGCCAGCAGTCAACCCGACAAAGGCGAGCAGTACTTC.

The chain couples TRBV6-1 to TRBJ2-1; 8 nucleotides agree with TRBD1. This CDR3 contains 15 residues. Germline CDR1 is MNHNS and CDR2 is SASEGT. Germline trimming cut 4 bases from V and 4 bases from J; bases unmatched to any gene: 6. CDR3 region: CASSARQGNYNEQFF. CDR3 sequence (DNA): TGTGCCAGCAGTGCTCGACAGGGGAATTACAATGAGCAGTTCTTC.

The chain uses TRBV5-1 and TRBJ2-1, with TRBD2 matching over 8 bases. Trimming cost V 7 bases and J 3 bases; bases outside gene matches: 9. The CDR3 has 15 residues. Germline CDR1 and CDR2: SGHRS and YFSETQ. CDR3 sequence reads: CASQPAGAGYNEQFF. The CDR3 region has the DNA TGCGCCAGCCAGCCAGCGGGGGCTGGCTACAATGAGCAGTTCTTC.

The chain uses TRBV27 and TRBJ2-4; D might be TRBD2 (6 bases). The CDR3 spans 13 residues. V gave up 3 bases and J gave up 8 bases, with 11 bases separating them. Germline V gene sequence: CDR1 MNHEY, CDR2 SMNVEV (reference sequence). CDR3 in amino acids: CASSFTSRDIQYF. In DNA, the CDR3 is TGTGCCAGCAGTTTCACTAGCAGAGACATTCAGTACTTC.

This chain uses TRBV6-5 with TRBJ1-2; TRBD1 agrees at 7 bases. The CDR3 is made up of 15 amino acids. Per the germline V gene, CDR1 is MNHEY and CDR2 is SVGAGI. V lost 0 bases to trimming and J lost 8 bases; unmatched junction nucleotides: 9. The CDR3 loop reads CASSYSQGDSGGYTF. The CDR3 DNA follows: TGTGCCAGCAGTTACTCGCAGGGGGACTCAGGGGGCTACACCTTC.

This clone was picked up a small number of times. The chain has TRBV7-2 and TRBJ2-7; weak D call: TRBD2 (5 bases). V lost 3 bases and J lost 4, with 13 bases in between. The CDR3 loop spans 14 amino acids. CDR1 and CDR2 from the germline V gene are SGHTA and FQGNSA. The CDR3: CASSLSGVSYEQYF. For the CDR3, the DNA is TGTGCCAGCAGCTTGAGCGGCGTTAGTTACGAGCAGTACTTC.

CDR3 protein: CASSFGQERLYGYTF. The CDR3 DNA reads as TGCGCCAGCAGCTTTGGACAGGAGCGACTCTATGGCTACACCTTC. The chain links TRBV5-1 to TRBJ1-2; 7 nucleotides match TRBD1. Per germline, CDR1 SGHRS and CDR2 YFSETQ. The CDR3 is 15 residues long. V lost 2 bases, J lost 4 bases, and 8 bases stayed unmatched.

This sequence joins TRBV29-1 and TRBJ2-7; D not certain. Germline CDR1 SQVTM, CDR2 ANQGSEA. There are 11 residues in the CDR3. V lost 5 bases, J lost 2 bases, and 7 bases lay in between. This chain's CDR3 is CSVLETYEQYF. CDR3 sequence (DNA): TGCAGCGTTCTAGAAACCTACGAGCAGTACTTC.

The count of this clone is one. The V and J genes are TRBV19 and TRBJ1-1, with a possible D match to TRBD1 (6 bases). The ends were cut back, 6 bases at V and 0 bases at J, with 17 bases in the middle. CDR1 is LNHDA, CDR2 SQIVND, per germline (reference sequence). This CDR3 has 16 residues. The DNA of the CDR3 is TGTGCCAGTAGCCTCACCCCGGGACACTTGAACACTGAAGCTTTCTTT. Residues: CASSLTPGHLNTEAFF.